This TCR beta chain was sequenced for a study of T cell repertoires in cytomegalovirus infection. Study observations and caveats: CMV-specific TCR beta clonotypes restricted by HLA-C dominated the ex vivo response.

V lost 5 bases and J lost 3, with 19 bases in between. The CDR3 spans 16 residues. The germline gives CDR1 MNHEY, CDR2 SVGAGI. As concerns this clonotype: Its antigen is unknown.

TCRdb analysed the reads with MiXCR anew, one entry per CDR3 protein. The data contain 900,000 to 950,000 distinct CDR3 sequences, roughly 30% of them singletons. V is TRBV6-5 and J is TRBJ1-2, with D maybe TRBD1 (6 bases). The sequencing used cultured CD8+ T cells from PBMCs, collected from culture after CMV antigen stimulation. This TCR was sampled from a human donor in good health (CMV status not recorded). Some clones in this sample may be carry-over from other donors' samples. The CDR3 nucleotides read TGTGCCAGCAGTGACTTCTACCAGGGGACCCACTATGGCTACACCTTC. Translated, it gives CASSDFYQGTHYGYTF.